Given below is one T cell receptor beta chain in context. Its antigen remains unknown. This record belongs to a study of post-analysis software for immune sequencing data. Study details: Recorded subtypes: relapsing-remitting, secondary progressive, progressive-relapsing; some patients unannotated. Overall study results and limits: Samples made in the same batch grouped tightly together by F measure. With TRBV5-6, TRBV5-1 and TRBV20-1 included, 5 or 6 TRBV segments were more frequent in patients than in controls. Normalized Chao1 diversity was significantly lower in multiple sclerosis patients than in controls.

Unique molecular identifiers had been added to the TCR beta cDNA libraries. Researchers reported around 510,000 cDNA molecules coming from approximately 1 to 10 million T cells. TCRdb re-called the PCR reads through MiXCR, storing one row per CDR3 protein. Of fewer than 900,000 distinct CDR3 sequences listed, around 46% were seen once; the top ten hold 4.9%. The length of the CDR3 is 16 residues. The V gene end was trimmed by 8 bases and the J gene end by 4 bases; junction bases not matched to a gene: 12. The sequence derives from a girl between 5 and 17 years old with multiple sclerosis. Sequencing was carried out using blood. The chain combines TRBV12-3 or TRBV12-4 with TRBJ2-3; TRBD2 agrees at 10 bases. Here the CDR3 reads CASANWEREGADTQYF. DNA for the CDR3: TGTGCCAGCGCGAACTGGGAGCGGGAGGGCGCAGATACGCAGTATTTT.